This TCR beta chain was identified during a study of blood T cells in healthy people across ages. A second PCR, run for about 7 to 11 cycles, used a sample-barcoded 5' primer plus a J-beta primer mix. Each CDR3 protein is one row after TCRdb ran MiXCR on the 5' RACE reads. The table shows approximately 680,000 distinct CDR3 sequences, with about 34% occurring only once. Trimming at V came to 0 bases and at J to 13 bases, leaving 12 bases not matched to a gene. The CDR3 length is 17 residues. CDR1 and CDR2 from the germline V gene are LGHNA and YNFKEQ. This clonotype has just a few counts. A much larger clone differs by one base, so this may be a read error.

The receptor was derived from a woman of 80 years or more in good health. V gene TRBV4-2 combines with J gene TRBJ2-1; 13 bases align to TRBD2. The sequenced sample consisted of blood. CDR3 in amino acids: CASSQELAGGLAETQFF. The CDR3, as DNA: TGTGCCAGCAGCCAAGAACTAGCGGGGGGGCTAGCGGAGACCCAGTTCTTC.